In this sample, the clone carrying this T cell receptor (beta chain) turned up a few times. Its specificity is not known. This sample was included in a study of response to subunit inactivated influenza vaccine. The study's findings and limits: Each seasonal flu vaccination may recruit only limited new T cells, authors suggested.

MiXCR, run by TCRdb on the RT-PCR reads, gives a single entry per CDR3 protein. The repertoire includes about 540,000 distinct CDR3 sequences, 14% of them detected once, and around 10% sits in the top ten. Trimming left V 6 bases short and J 0 bases short, with 11 bases between. The CDR3 is 14 amino acids. Germline values: CDR1 SGHRS, CDR2 YFSETQ. The specimen comprised PBMCs from blood, sampled 11 to 12 days after vaccination. The TCR was taken from a man aged 50 to 59 who received an inactivated influenza vaccine. This rearrangement joins TRBV5-1 to TRBJ2-3, with D possibly being TRBD2 (7 bases). For the CDR3, the DNA is TGCGCCAGCAATCGGGGGGCCAGCACAGATACGCAGTATTTT. Amino acids: CASNRGASTDTQYF.